One and the same sample provided the 11 T cell receptor beta chains below, sequenced in a study of T cell responses to AZD1222 COVID-19 vaccine. Method: immunoSEQ multiplex PCR; TCRdb's copy keeps in-frame clones and lacks some. Of approximately 110,000 clones in the sample, roughly 86% were seen once. The sequencing used peripheral blood, collected on day 0 of AZD1222 vaccination. Every receptor here comes from an adult in good health.

The rearrangement uses TRBV27 and TRBJ2-2; perhaps D is TRBD1 or TRBD2 (5 bases each). CDR3 length equals 20 residues. V was cut by 5 bases and J by 0 bases, with 25 bases left in between. The germline V gene encodes CDR1 MNHEY and CDR2 SMNVEV (reference sequence). The CDR3 region has the DNA TGTGCCAGCAGTACCCTAAAATTGTTATCGGGACGCCCGAACACCGGGGAGCTGTTTTTT. Amino acids: CASSTLKLLSGRPNTGELFF.

This rearrangement joins TRBV5-1 to TRBJ1-2; D is unclear. Deletions cut 0 bases from V and 0 bases from J, with 12 bases between. CDR1 is SGHRS, CDR2 YFSETQ, per germline. This CDR3 contains 16 residues. The CDR3 here is CASSLVLGATNYGYTF. Written as DNA, the CDR3 is TGCGCCAGCAGCTTGGTTCTGGGCGCCACTAACTATGGCTACACCTTC.

The chain is built from TRBV7-8 and TRBJ2-3; D gene unclear. Looked up from germline, CDR1 is SGHVS and CDR2 is FQNEAQ. The CDR3 runs 11 residues. The ends were cut back, 5 bases at V and 6 bases at J, with 6 bases in the middle. In DNA form, the CDR3 reads TGTGCCAGCAGCCCGTTGGATACGCAGTATTTT. This encodes CASSPLDTQYF.

This chain connects TRBV2 to TRBJ2-2; D is uncertain. CDR3 length equals 13 residues. The germline CDR1 and CDR2 sequences are SNHLY and FYNNEI. Trimming pared 6 bases from V and 4 bases from J, leaving 9 bases between. The CDR3: CASSRVSTGELFF. The CDR3 nucleotides read TGTGCCAGCAGCCGGGTCAGCACCGGGGAGCTGTTTTTT.

The chain combines TRBV9 with TRBJ2-3; D call uncertain. The CDR3 is 14 amino acids. CDR1 is SGDLS, CDR2 YYNGEE, per germline. Trimming removed 2 bases at V and 1 base at J, with 8 bases between. CDR3 protein: CASSVRSGTDTQYF. The CDR3 nucleotides read TGTGCCAGCAGCGTCCGAAGCGGCACAGATACGCAGTATTTT.

This sequence joins TRBV27 and TRBJ2-7, with D tentatively TRBD1 or TRBD2 (6 bases each). Germline values: CDR1 MNHEY, CDR2 SMNVEV (reference sequence). The CDR3 spans 15 residues. Trimming left V 2 bases short and J 4 bases short, with 15 bases between. Here the CDR3 reads CASSLTGAQQYEQYF. CDR3 coding DNA: TGTGCCAGCAGTTTAACGGGGGCCCAACAATACGAGCAGTACTTC.

This clone was counted a single time. The chain is built from TRBV11-2 and TRBJ2-5; D tentatively fits TRBD1 or TRBD2 (5 bases each). The CDR3 loop spans 15 amino acids. V was trimmed by 5 bases and J by 1 base, leaving 14 bases between them. Germline V gene data show CDR1 as SGHAT and CDR2 as FQNNGV. CDR3 sequence reads: CASSRRWDAQETQYF. The DNA for the CDR3 is TGTGCCAGCAGCCGAAGATGGGACGCCCAAGAGACCCAGTACTTC.

This chain connects TRBV7-9 to TRBJ1-1; D is undetermined. V gave up 2 bases and J gave up 2 bases, with 15 bases separating them. Germline assignment: CDR1 SEHNR and CDR2 FQNEAQ (reference sequence). The CDR3 is 16 residues long. Here the CDR3 DNA reads TGTGCCAGCAGCTTAAGTATGGGCCCGGTTAACACTGAAGCTTTCTTT. Translating it yields CASSLSMGPVNTEAFF. The full variable domain, its missing parts supplied by reference TRBV7-9 and TRBJ1-1, is DTGVSQNPRHKITKRGQNVTFRCDPISEHNRLYWYRQTLGQGPEFLTYFQNEAQLEKSRLLSDRFSAERPKGSFSTLEIQRTEQGDSAMYLCASSLSMGPVNTEAFFGQGTRLTVV.

This rearrangement joins TRBV5-5 to TRBJ1-5; the D gene is possibly TRBD1 (5 bases). CDR3 length equals 16 residues. Germline assignment: CDR1 SGHKS and CDR2 YYEKEE (reference sequence). V dropped 3 bases and J dropped 2 bases, with 15 bases sitting between them. The CDR3, as DNA: TGTGCCAGCAGCTCGACAGTAAGGGTCGGCAATCAGCCCCAGCATTTT. Its translation is CASSSTVRVGNQPQHF.

This chain connects TRBV27 to TRBJ1-2; a possible D gene is TRBD1 (5 bases). The V gene lost 3 bases and the J gene lost 4 bases, with 12 bases spanning the gap. CDR1 is MNHEY and CDR2 is SMNVEV in the germline V gene (reference sequence). This CDR3 is 14 amino acids long. The DNA of the CDR3 is TGTGCCAGCAGTTTCTCCCAGGGAGGCTATGGCTACACCTTC. It translates to CASSFSQGGYGYTF.

The CDR3 protein is CASSQGSNEKLFF. The CDR3, as DNA: TGTGCCAGCTCACAGGGGTCTAATGAAAAACTGTTTTTT. The chain couples TRBV18 to TRBJ1-4, with D tentatively TRBD1 (5 bases). The germline V gene has CDR1 KGHSH and CDR2 LQKENI. V was cut by 4 bases and J by 3 bases, with 6 bases left in between. The CDR3 has 13 amino acids.